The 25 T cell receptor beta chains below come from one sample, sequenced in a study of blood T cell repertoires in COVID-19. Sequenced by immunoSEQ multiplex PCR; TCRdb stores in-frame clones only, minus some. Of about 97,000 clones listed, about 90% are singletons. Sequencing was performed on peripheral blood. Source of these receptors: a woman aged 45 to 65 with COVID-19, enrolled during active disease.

The CDR3: CAWTRGSTDTQYF. In nucleotides, the CDR3 is TGTGCCTGGACCAGGGGGTCCACAGATACGCAGTATTTT. This rearrangement joins TRBV30 to TRBJ2-3; 7 bases fit TRBD1. The trim removed 4 bases at V and 2 bases at J, leaving 3 bases unmatched. This CDR3 contains 13 residues. Germline V gene data show CDR1 as GTSNPN and CDR2 as SVGIG (reference sequence).

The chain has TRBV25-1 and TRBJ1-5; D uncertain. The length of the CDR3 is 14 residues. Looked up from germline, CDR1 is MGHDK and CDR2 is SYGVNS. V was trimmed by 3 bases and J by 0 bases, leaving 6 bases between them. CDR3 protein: CASSDPRSNQPQHF. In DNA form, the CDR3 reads TGTGCCAGCAGTGATCCGCGTAGCAATCAGCCCCAGCATTTT.

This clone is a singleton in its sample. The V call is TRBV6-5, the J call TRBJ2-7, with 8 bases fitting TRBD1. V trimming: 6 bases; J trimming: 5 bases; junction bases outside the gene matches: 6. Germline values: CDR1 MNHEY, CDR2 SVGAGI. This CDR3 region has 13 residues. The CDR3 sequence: CASRDRDKDEQYF. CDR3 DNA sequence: TGTGCCAGCAGGGACAGGGATAAGGACGAGCAGTACTTC.

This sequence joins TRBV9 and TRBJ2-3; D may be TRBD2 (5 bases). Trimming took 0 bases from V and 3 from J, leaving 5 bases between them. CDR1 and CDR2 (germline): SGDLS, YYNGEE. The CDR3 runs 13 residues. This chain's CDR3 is CASSVGGTDTQYF. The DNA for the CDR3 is TGTGCCAGCAGCGTAGGAGGGACAGATACGCAGTATTTT.

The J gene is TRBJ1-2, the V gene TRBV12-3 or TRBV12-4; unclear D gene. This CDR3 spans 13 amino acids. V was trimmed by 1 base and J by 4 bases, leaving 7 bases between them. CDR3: CASSLGAAYGYTF. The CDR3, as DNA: TGTGCCAGCAGTTTAGGGGCAGCCTATGGCTACACCTTC.

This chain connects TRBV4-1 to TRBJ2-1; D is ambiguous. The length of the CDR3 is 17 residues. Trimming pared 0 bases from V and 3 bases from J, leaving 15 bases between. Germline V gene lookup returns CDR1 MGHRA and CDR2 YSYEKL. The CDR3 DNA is TGCGCCAGCAGCCAAGACCAGACTCGAGTAAACTACAATGAGCAGTTCTTC. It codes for CASSQDQTRVNYNEQFF.

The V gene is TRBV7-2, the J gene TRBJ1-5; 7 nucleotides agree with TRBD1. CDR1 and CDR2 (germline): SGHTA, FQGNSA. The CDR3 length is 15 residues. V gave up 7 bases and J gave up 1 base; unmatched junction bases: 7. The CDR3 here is CASTQYRGSNQPQHF. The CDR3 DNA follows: TGTGCCAGCACCCAGTACAGGGGAAGCAATCAGCCCCAGCATTTT.

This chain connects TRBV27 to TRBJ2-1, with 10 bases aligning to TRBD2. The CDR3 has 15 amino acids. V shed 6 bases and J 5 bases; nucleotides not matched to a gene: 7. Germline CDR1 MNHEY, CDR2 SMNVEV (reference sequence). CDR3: CASSLLAGSHNEQFF. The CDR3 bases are TGTGCCAGCAGCTTACTAGCGGGGAGCCACAATGAGCAGTTCTTC.

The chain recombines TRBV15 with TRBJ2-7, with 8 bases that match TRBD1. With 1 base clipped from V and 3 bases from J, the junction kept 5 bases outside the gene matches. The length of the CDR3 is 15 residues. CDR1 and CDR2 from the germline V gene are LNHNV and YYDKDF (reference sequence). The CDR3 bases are TGTGCCACCAGCAGAGGACAGGGGACGAACTACGAGCAGTACTTC. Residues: CATSRGQGTNYEQYF.

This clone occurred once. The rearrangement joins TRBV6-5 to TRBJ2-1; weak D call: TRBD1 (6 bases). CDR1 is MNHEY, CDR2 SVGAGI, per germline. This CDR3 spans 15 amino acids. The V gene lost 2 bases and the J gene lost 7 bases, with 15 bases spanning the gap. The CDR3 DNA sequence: TGTGCCAGCAGTTACCAGGACAGTTCTGGGAATGAGCAGTTCTTC. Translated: CASSYQDSSGNEQFF.

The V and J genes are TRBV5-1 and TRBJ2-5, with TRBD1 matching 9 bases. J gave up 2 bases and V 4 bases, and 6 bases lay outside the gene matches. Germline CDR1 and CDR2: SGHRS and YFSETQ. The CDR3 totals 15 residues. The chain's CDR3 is CASSPLGTGQETQYF. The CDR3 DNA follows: TGCGCCAGCAGCCCCCTAGGGACAGGGCAAGAGACCCAGTACTTC.

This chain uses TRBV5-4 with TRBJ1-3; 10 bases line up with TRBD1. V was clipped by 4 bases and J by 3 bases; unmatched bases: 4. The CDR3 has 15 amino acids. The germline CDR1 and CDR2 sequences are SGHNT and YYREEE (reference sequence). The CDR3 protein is CASSPDRGLGNTIYF. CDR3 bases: TGTGCCAGCAGCCCAGACAGGGGGCTTGGAAACACCATATATTTT.

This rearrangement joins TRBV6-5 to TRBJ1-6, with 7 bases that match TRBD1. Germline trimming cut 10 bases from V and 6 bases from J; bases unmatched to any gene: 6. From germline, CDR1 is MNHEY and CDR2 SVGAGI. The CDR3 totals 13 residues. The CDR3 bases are TGTGCCACTCTGGACAGGTTTAATTCACCCCTCCACTTT. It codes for CATLDRFNSPLHF.

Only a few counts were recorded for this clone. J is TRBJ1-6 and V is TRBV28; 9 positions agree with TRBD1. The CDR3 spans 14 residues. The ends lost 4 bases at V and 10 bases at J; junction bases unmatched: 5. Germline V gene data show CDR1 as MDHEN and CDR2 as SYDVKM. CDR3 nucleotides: TGTGCCAGCAGTTCGGGACAGGGTTGGTCACCCCTCCACTTT. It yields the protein CASSSGQGWSPLHF.

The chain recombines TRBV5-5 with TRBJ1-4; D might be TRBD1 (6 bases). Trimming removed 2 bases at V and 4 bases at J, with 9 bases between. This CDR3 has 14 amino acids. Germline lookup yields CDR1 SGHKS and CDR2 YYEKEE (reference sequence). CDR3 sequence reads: CASSLQGVNEKLFF. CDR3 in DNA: TGTGCCAGCAGCTTACAGGGAGTTAATGAAAAACTGTTTTTT.

The CDR3 spells CASSQMGQANNEQFF. The CDR3 DNA follows: TGTGCCAGCAGCCAAATGGGACAGGCGAACAATGAGCAGTTCTTC. The rearrangement links TRBV3-1 (or the pseudogene TRBV3-2) to TRBJ2-1; 8 bases map to TRBD1. This CDR3 region has 15 residues. Germline V gives CDR1 LGHDT, CDR2 YNNKEL (reference sequence). V was pared by 2 bases and J by 5 bases, with 5 bases of the junction left unmatched.

The CDR3 protein is CASSLASSGNQETQYF. The CDR3 DNA is TGTGCCAGCAGCTTAGCGTCGTCGGGTAATCAAGAGACCCAGTACTTC. This chain connects TRBV7-9 to TRBJ2-5; no clear D. Germline CDR1 is SEHNR and CDR2 is FQNEAQ (reference sequence). V lost 0 bases, J lost 2 bases, and 13 bases lay in between. CDR3 length equals 16 residues. Combining the CDR3 with reference TRBV7-9 and TRBJ2-5 gives the whole variable domain DTGVSQNPRHKITKRGQNVTFRCDPISEHNRLYWYRQTLGQGPEFLTYFQNEAQLEKSRLLSDRFSAERPKGSFSTLEIQRTEQGDSAMYLCASSLASSGNQETQYFGPGTRLLVL.

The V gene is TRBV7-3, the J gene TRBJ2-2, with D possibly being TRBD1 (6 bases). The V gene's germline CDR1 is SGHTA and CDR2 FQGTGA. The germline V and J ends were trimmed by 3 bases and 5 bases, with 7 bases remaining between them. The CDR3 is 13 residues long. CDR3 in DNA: TGTGCCAGCAGCTTCGGACAGACCGGGGAGCTGTTTTTT. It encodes CASSFGQTGELFF.

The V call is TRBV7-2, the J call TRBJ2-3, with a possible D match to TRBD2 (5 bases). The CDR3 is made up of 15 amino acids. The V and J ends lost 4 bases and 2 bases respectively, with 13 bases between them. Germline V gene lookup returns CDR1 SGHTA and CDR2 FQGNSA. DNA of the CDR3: TGTGCCAGCAGCTCTTGGCGGGCGAACACAGATACGCAGTATTTT. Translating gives CASSSWRANTDTQYF. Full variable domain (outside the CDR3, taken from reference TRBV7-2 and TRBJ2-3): GAGVSQSPSNKVTEKGKDVELRCDPISGHTALYWYRQSLGQGLEFLIYFQGNSAPDKSGLPSDRFSAERTGGSVSTLTIQRTQQEDSAVYLCASSSWRANTDTQYFGPGTRLTVL.

The CDR3 loop is CASSQDRGSGGAWETQYF. CDR3 sequence (DNA): TGCGCCAGCAGCCAAGATCGAGGGAGCGGGGGGGCCTGGGAGACCCAGTACTTC. The chain links TRBV4-1 to TRBJ2-5; the match to TRBD2 covers 10 bases. Germline V gene sequence: CDR1 MGHRA, CDR2 YSYEKL. V lost 0 bases to trimming and J lost 5 bases; unmatched junction nucleotides: 12. There are 18 residues in the CDR3.

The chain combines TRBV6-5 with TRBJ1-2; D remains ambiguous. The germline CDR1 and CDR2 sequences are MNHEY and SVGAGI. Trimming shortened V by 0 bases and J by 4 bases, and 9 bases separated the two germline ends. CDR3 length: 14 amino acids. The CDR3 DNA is TGTGCCAGCAGTTACTCGAACAGCCCCTATGGCTACACCTTC. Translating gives CASSYSNSPYGYTF.

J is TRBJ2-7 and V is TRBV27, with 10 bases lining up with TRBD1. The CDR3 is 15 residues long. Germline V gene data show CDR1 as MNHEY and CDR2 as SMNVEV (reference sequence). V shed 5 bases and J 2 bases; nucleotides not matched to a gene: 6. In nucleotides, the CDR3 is TGTGCCAGCAGTCGCGACAGGGGGCTAACCTACGAGCAGTACTTC. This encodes CASSRDRGLTYEQYF.

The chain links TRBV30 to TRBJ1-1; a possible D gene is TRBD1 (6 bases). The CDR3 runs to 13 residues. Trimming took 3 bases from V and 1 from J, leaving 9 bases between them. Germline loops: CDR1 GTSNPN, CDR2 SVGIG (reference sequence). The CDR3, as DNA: TGTGCCTGGAGGGGGACACAGAACACTGAAGCTTTCTTT. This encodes CAWRGTQNTEAFF.

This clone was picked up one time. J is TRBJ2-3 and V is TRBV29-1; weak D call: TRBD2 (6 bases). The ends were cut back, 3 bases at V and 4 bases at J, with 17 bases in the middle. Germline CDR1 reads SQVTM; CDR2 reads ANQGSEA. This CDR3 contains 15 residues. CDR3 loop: CSVDPQGSGADTQYF. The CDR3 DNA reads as TGCAGCGTTGACCCCCAGGGTAGCGGAGCAGATACGCAGTATTTT.

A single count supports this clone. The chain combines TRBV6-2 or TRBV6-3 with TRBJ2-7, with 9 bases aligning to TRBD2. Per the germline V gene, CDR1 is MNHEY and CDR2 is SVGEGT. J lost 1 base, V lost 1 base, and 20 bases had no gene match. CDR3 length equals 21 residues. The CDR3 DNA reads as TGTGCCAGCAGTTACTTCAAGGGAAGAGCGGGGGGCCGTTATGAGTCCTACGAGCAGTACTTC. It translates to CASSYFKGRAGGRYESYEQYF.